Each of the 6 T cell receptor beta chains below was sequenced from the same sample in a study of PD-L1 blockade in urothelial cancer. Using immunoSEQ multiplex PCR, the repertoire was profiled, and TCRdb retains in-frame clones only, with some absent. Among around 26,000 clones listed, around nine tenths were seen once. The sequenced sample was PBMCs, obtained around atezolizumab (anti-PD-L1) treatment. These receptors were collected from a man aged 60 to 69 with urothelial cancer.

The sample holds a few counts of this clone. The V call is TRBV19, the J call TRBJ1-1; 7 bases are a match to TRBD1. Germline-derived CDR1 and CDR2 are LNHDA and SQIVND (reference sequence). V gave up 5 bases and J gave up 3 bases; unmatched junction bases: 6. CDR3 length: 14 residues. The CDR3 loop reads CASSRRQGDTEAFF. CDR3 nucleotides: TGTGCCAGTAGTCGACGACAGGGTGACACTGAAGCTTTCTTT.

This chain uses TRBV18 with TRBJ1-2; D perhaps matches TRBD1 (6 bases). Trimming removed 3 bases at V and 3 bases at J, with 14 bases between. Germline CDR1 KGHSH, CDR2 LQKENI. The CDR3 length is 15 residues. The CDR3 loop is CASSPTRDTYYGYTF. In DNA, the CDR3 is TGTGCCAGCTCACCGACAAGGGACACTTACTATGGCTACACCTTC.

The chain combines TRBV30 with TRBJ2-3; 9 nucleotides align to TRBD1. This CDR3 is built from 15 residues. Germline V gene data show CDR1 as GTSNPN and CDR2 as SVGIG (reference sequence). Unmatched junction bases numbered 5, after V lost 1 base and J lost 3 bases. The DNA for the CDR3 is TGTGCCTGGAGTGGTGGGACAGGGTGGACAGATACGCAGTATTTT. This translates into CAWSGGTGWTDTQYF.

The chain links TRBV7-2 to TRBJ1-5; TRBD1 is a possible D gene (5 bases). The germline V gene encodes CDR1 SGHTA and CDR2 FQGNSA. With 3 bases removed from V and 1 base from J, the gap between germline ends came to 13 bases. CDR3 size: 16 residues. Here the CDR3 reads CASSLMGGKSNQPQHF. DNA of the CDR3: TGTGCCAGCAGCTTGATGGGGGGGAAGAGCAATCAGCCCCAGCATTTT.

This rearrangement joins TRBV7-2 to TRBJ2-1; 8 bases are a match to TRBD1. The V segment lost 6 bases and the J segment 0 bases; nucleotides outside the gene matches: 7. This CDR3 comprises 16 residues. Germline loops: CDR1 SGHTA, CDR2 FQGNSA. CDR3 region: CASSTGTGSSYNEQFF. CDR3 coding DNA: TGTGCCAGCAGTACTGGGACAGGATCCTCCTACAATGAGCAGTTCTTC.

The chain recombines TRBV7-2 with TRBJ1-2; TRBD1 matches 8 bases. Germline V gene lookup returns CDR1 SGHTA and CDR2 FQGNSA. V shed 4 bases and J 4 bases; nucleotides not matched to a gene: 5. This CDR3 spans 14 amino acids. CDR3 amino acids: CASSYSGTGYGYTF. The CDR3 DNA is TGTGCCAGCAGCTACTCCGGGACAGGCTATGGCTACACCTTC.